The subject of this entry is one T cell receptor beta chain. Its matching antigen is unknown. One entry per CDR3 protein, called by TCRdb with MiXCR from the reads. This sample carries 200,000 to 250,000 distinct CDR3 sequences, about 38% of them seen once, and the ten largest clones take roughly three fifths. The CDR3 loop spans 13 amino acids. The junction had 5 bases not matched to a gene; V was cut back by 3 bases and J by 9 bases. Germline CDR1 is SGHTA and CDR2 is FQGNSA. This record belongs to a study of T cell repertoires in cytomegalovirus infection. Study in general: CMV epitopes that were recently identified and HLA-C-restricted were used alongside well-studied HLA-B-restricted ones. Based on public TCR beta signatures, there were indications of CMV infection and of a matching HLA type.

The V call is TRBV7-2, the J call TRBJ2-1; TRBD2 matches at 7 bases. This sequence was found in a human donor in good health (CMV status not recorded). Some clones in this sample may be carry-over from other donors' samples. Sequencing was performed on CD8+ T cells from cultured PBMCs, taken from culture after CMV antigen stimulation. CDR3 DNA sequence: TGTGCCAGCAGCTTCGGACTAGTCGGTGAGCAGTTCTTC. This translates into CASSFGLVGEQFF.